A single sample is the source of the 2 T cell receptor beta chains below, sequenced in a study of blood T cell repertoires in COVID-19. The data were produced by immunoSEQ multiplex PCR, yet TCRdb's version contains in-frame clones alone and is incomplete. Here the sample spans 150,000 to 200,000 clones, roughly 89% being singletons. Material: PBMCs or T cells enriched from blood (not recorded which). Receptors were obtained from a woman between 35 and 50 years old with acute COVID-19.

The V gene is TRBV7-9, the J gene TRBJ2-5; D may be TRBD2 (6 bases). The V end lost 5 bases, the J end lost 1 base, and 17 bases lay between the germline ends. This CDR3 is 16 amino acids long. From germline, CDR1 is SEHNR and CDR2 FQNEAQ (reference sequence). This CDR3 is CASSHSGTRSQETQYF. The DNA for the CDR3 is TGTGCCAGCAGCCATTCCGGGACTCGATCCCAAGAGACCCAGTACTTC. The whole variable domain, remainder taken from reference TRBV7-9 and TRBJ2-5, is DTGVSQNPRHKITKRGQNVTFRCDPISEHNRLYWYRQTLGQGPEFLTYFQNEAQLEKSRLLSDRFSAERPKGSFSTLEIQRTEQGDSAMYLCASSHSGTRSQETQYFGPGTRLLVL.

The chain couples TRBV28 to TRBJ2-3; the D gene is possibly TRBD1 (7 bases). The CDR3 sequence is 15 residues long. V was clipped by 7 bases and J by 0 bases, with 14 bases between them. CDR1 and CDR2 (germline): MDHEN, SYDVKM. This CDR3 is CASTRGVTSTDTQYF. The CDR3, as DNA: TGTGCCAGCACCAGGGGGGTTACTAGCACAGATACGCAGTATTTT.